This T cell receptor (beta chain) was observed in a study of shared clonotypes between healthy human individuals. Study-level background: Per donor, CD8 memory used one plate, CD8 naive used two, CD4 memory used three and CD4 naive used three.

Whole-study results and caveats: The four-donor shared clonotypes exceeded non-shared clonotypes in generation probability, with non-shared ones scoring lower.

Remarks on this clone: Its target is not known.

Only CD45RO-negative cells positively selected for CCR7 counted as naive CD8 cells, so terminally differentiated effector memory CD45RA+ cells were excluded. Healthy adults negative for HIV, lacking recent acute infections or vaccinations, served as donors. Samples underwent the assay at deep level. Assay used: immunoSEQ multiplex PCR; TCRdb lists only in-frame clones, some missing. Seen here are about 2 million clones, approximately 94% observed once, and the top ten hold 0.9% to 1.5%. The sample taken for sequencing was naive CD8+ T cells sorted from blood. This clonotype was obtained from a man between 18 and 29 years old in good health.

Here the CDR3 DNA reads TGTGCCAGCAGTTTCAGCGGGGAGGGCGAGCAGTACTTC. Its translation is CASSFSGEGEQYF. The chain uses TRBV27 and TRBJ2-7; TRBD2 aligns across 7 bases. CDR3 length: 13 residues. Germline lookup yields CDR1 MNHEY and CDR2 SMNVEV (reference sequence). V gave up 3 bases and J gave up 6 bases; unmatched junction bases: 5.